Shown below are 25 T cell receptor beta chains from a single sample sequenced in a study of T cell repertoires in cytomegalovirus infection. Antigens for these TCRs are unknown. TCRdb independently ran MiXCR on the reads; one entry per CDR3 protein. The sample lists 650,000 to 900,000 distinct CDR3 sequences, approximately 29% seen once, with roughly an eighth in the top ten. Sequences were derived from cultured CD8+ T cells from PBMCs, sampled from culture after CMV antigen stimulation. All receptors derive from a human donor in good health (CMV status not recorded). Some clones in this sample may be carry-over from other donors' samples.

V usage is TRBV5-5 and J usage is TRBJ1-5; no reliable D call. The CDR3 totals 16 residues. Germline CDR1 reads SGHKS; CDR2 reads YYEKEE (reference sequence). V lost 5 bases and J 3 bases, leaving 18 bases between the germline ends. This chain's CDR3 is CASSPSRGSNNQPQHF. The CDR3 nucleotides are TGTGCCAGCAGTCCGAGTAGAGGTAGCAACAATCAGCCCCAGCATTTT.

This clonotype showed up many times. In DNA form, the CDR3 reads TGTGCCAGCAGTCCTGTGAGCTCCTACAATGAGCAGTTCTTC. Translation: CASSPVSSYNEQFF. V usage is TRBV2 and J usage is TRBJ2-1; D ambiguous. CDR3 length: 14 amino acids. Trimming stripped 5 bases from V and 0 bases from J, with 8 bases between. Germline V gene sequence: CDR1 SNHLY, CDR2 FYNNEI.

The chain combines TRBV6-5 with TRBJ2-3; either TRBD1 or TRBD2 may fit D (5 bases each). Germline CDR1 is MNHEY and CDR2 is SVGAGI. The CDR3 runs 15 residues. Trimming took 6 bases from V and 3 from J, leaving 16 bases between them. This CDR3 reads CASSARGPGTDTQYF. The CDR3 DNA is TGTGCCAGCAGCGCCCGGGGCCCAGGGACAGATACGCAGTATTTT.

There are a few counts of this clonotype. The J gene is TRBJ1-1, the V gene TRBV12-3 or TRBV12-4, with D uncertain. This CDR3 spans 13 amino acids. Trimming took 2 bases from V and 8 from J, leaving 12 bases between them. CDR3 coding DNA: TGTGCCAGCAGTTTAATTTCCGGGTTCGAAGCTTTCTTT. Protein: CASSLISGFEAFF.

The chain couples TRBV11-3 to TRBJ2-7, with 7 bases matching TRBD1. V dropped 5 bases and J dropped 4; count of bases not matched to a gene: 8. The CDR3 is 14 residues long. Germline lookup yields CDR1 SGHNT and CDR2 YENEEA. CDR3 amino acids: CASSQPGQQYEQYF. For the CDR3, the DNA is TGTGCCAGCAGCCAGCCGGGACAGCAGTACGAGCAGTACTTC.

V and J are TRBV27 and TRBJ2-3; D tentatively fits TRBD1 or TRBD2 (6 bases each). V was pared by 7 bases and J by 3 bases, with 11 bases between. CDR3 length equals 13 residues. Germline lookup yields CDR1 MNHEY and CDR2 SMNVEV (reference sequence). The CDR3 here is CASTGAGTDTQYF. CDR3 nucleotide sequence: TGTGCCAGCACGGGGGCAGGGACAGATACGCAGTATTTT.

This clonotype was seen only a few times. This chain links TRBV9 with TRBJ2-2, with 7 bases matching TRBD2. The CDR3 extends over 15 amino acids. J lost 4 bases, V lost 0 bases, and 3 bases had no gene match. CDR1 and CDR2 from the germline V gene are SGDLS and YYNGEE. The CDR3 is CASSVASGVTGELFF. The CDR3, as DNA: TGTGCCAGCAGCGTAGCCAGCGGGGTCACCGGGGAGCTGTTTTTT.

The sample holds many counts of this clonotype. The chain recombines TRBV7-9 with TRBJ1-4; D unresolved. Trimming cost V 5 bases and J 0 bases, with 13 bases left between them. This CDR3 contains 16 residues. Looked up from germline, CDR1 is SEHNR and CDR2 is FQNEAQ (reference sequence). This CDR3 is CASSEVQSATNEKLFF. CDR3 DNA sequence: TGTGCCAGCAGCGAAGTACAGTCTGCAACTAATGAAAAACTGTTTTTT. Looking up the rest from reference TRBV7-9 and TRBJ1-4 gives the full variable domain: DTGVSQNPRHKITKRGQNVTFRCDPISEHNRLYWYRQTLGQGPEFLTYFQNEAQLEKSRLLSDRFSAERPKGSFSTLEIQRTEQGDSAMYLCASSEVQSATNEKLFFGSGTQLSVL.

The chain uses TRBV2 and TRBJ2-5; D uncertain. The V gene lost 1 base and the J gene lost 0 bases, with 6 bases spanning the gap. CDR3 length: 14 amino acids. From germline, CDR1 is SNHLY and CDR2 FYNNEI. The CDR3 region is CASSEVGYQETQYF. In DNA form, the CDR3 reads TGTGCCAGCAGTGAAGTGGGGTACCAAGAGACCCAGTACTTC.

The V call is TRBV28, the J call TRBJ2-5; TRBD1 might be the D (5 bases). This CDR3 region has 17 residues. Germline V lookup: CDR1 MDHEN, CDR2 SYDVKM. Trimming pared 2 bases from V and 0 bases from J, leaving 16 bases between. CDR3 nucleotides: TGTGCCAGCAGTTTAGAGGACACCTTTAAGTACCAAGAGACCCAGTACTTC. Protein product: CASSLEDTFKYQETQYF.

This chain links TRBV28 with TRBJ1-2, with 7 positions matching TRBD1. The CDR3 spans 15 residues. Looked up from germline, CDR1 is MDHEN and CDR2 is SYDVKM. Trimming removed 5 bases from V and 6 bases from J; junction bases left unmatched: 12. The DNA of the CDR3 is TGTGCCAGCAGTCCCCAGGATCGGGACAGAAATGGCTACACCTTC. It translates to CASSPQDRDRNGYTF.

This clonotype has at least ten counts. The chain combines TRBV7-8 with TRBJ2-1, with 10 bases lining up with TRBD1. V shed 5 bases and J 3 bases; nucleotides not matched to a gene: 22. CDR3 length: 21 residues. Germline lookup yields CDR1 SGHVS and CDR2 FQNEAQ. CDR3 amino acids: CASSTRGTGENIGGIYNEQFF. The CDR3 bases are TGTGCCAGCAGCACCCGTGGGACAGGGGAAAATATAGGGGGCATCTACAATGAGCAGTTCTTC.

This clonotype was seen a few times. This chain connects TRBV29-1 to TRBJ2-2; D is unclear. CDR3 length: 11 amino acids. Trimming left V 7 bases short and J 3 bases short, with 6 bases between. Germline CDR1 SQVTM, CDR2 ANQGSEA. DNA of the CDR3: TGCAGCGCTGGAGACACCGGGGAGCTGTTTTTT. This gives the protein CSAGDTGELFF.

This clonotype was picked up a small number of times. The genes are TRBV7-9 and TRBJ1-2; no firm D call. Trimming shortened V by 5 bases and J by 0 bases, and 13 bases separated the two germline ends. Germline CDR1 and CDR2: SEHNR and FQNEAQ (reference sequence). The length of the CDR3 is 15 residues. The CDR3 bases are TGTGCCAGCAGCACGCGGTCCCCTACTAACTATGGCTACACCTTC. Translated: CASSTRSPTNYGYTF.

The V gene is TRBV12-3 or TRBV12-4, the J gene TRBJ1-2; D is ambiguous. The CDR3 runs 15 residues. V gave up 10 bases and J gave up 0 bases, with 18 bases separating them. The CDR3 bases are TGTGCCACCTCACTGCGGGGATATTCTAACTATGGCTACACCTTC. Translated: CATSLRGYSNYGYTF.

This clonotype ranks as medium-sized. The gene calls are TRBV7-9 and TRBJ1-3; no reliable D call. The CDR3 totals 16 residues. Germline V gene sequence: CDR1 SEHNR, CDR2 FQNEAQ (reference sequence). Between the trimmed V and J ends, which lost 1 base and 4 bases, there was a span of 14 bases. The CDR3 DNA reads as TGTGCCAGCAGCTTAGTTCAGCACTCTGAAGGAAACACCATATATTTT. This codes for CASSLVQHSEGNTIYF.

The chain recombines TRBV11-3 with TRBJ2-7; TRBD1 aligns across 8 bases. The CDR3 has 14 amino acids. Unmatched junction bases numbered 13, after V lost 11 bases and J lost 4 bases. Germline CDR1 is SGHNT and CDR2 is YENEEA. CDR3 DNA sequence: TGTGCCGCTGGGACAGGCGCGGCAATATACGAGCAGTACTTC. It yields the protein CAAGTGAAIYEQYF.

This rearrangement joins TRBV6-5 to TRBJ2-3, with 9 positions matching TRBD1. Per the germline V gene, CDR1 is MNHEY and CDR2 is SVGAGI. The V gene end was trimmed by 1 base and the J gene end by 0 bases; junction bases not matched to a gene: 2. The CDR3 extends over 16 amino acids. CDR3 sequence: CASSYWGQGSTDTQYF. CDR3 nucleotide sequence: TGTGCCAGCAGTTACTGGGGACAGGGAAGCACAGATACGCAGTATTTT.

The table lists this clonotype with a few counts. The chain combines TRBV7-9 with TRBJ2-7, with a weak D call TRBD1 (5 bases). Germline V gene data show CDR1 as SEHNR and CDR2 as FQNEAQ (reference sequence). The V end was cut by 5 bases, the J end by 1 base, with 12 bases between. This CDR3 has 14 residues. CDR3 sequence: CASSPLTASYEQYV. The CDR3, as DNA: TGTGCCAGCAGCCCGTTGACAGCTTCCTACGAGCAGTACGTC.

In the case of this clonotype: This may be a read error: a much more frequent sequence differs by one nucleotide. CDR3 nucleotides: TGTGCCAGCAGTCTTATCAGGGAGCGTCCGGGGGAGCTGTTTTTT. This encodes CASSLIRERPGELFF. The V gene is TRBV7-3, the J gene TRBJ2-2; D tentatively reads TRBD1 or TRBD2 (5 bases each). The CDR3 contains 15 residues. Germline V gene data show CDR1 as SGHTA and CDR2 as FQGTGA. V was cut by 6 bases and J by 8 bases, with 19 bases left in between.

V and J are TRBV7-9 and TRBJ2-3; 7 nucleotides align to TRBD2. The CDR3 extends over 13 amino acids. The V and J ends lost 8 bases and 3 bases, in that order; junction bases with no gene match: 5. Germline CDR1 is SEHNR and CDR2 is FQNEAQ (reference sequence). The CDR3 DNA is TGTGCCAGCGCCGGGACTACTACAGATACGCAGTATTTT. It encodes CASAGTTTDTQYF.

The J gene is TRBJ1-1, the V gene TRBV4-1; possibly TRBD1 for D (6 bases). Per germline, CDR1 MGHRA and CDR2 YSYEKL. V lost 3 bases to trimming and J lost 1 base, with 15 bases between them. This CDR3 has 16 residues. The CDR3 region is CASSHYRAPANTEAFF. CDR3 nucleotide sequence: TGCGCCAGCAGCCATTACAGGGCCCCCGCGAACACTGAAGCTTTCTTT.

In its sample, this clonotype was seen a few times. The chain has TRBV7-2 and TRBJ2-5; unclear D gene. This CDR3 is 14 amino acids long. The V end lost 4 bases, the J end lost 3 bases, and 12 bases lay between the germline ends. Germline assignment: CDR1 SGHTA and CDR2 FQGNSA. The CDR3 protein is CASSSVGWEETQYF. The CDR3 DNA is TGTGCCAGCAGCTCAGTTGGGTGGGAAGAGACCCAGTACTTC.

The table lists this clonotype with a few counts. The chain links TRBV6-1 to TRBJ1-1; D not certain. The germline V gene has CDR1 MNHNS and CDR2 SASEGT. V dropped 0 bases and J dropped 7 bases, with 0 bases sitting between them. The CDR3 contains 10 residues. The CDR3 here is CASSEAEAFF. CDR3 bases: TGTGCCAGCAGTGAAGCTGAAGCTTTCTTT.

The rearrangement links TRBV27 to TRBJ2-1; 11 bases agree with TRBD1. Trimming cost V 3 bases and J 3 bases; bases outside gene matches: 4. In germline, CDR1 is MNHEY, CDR2 SMNVEV (reference sequence). This CDR3 has 16 amino acids. CDR3 nucleotide sequence: TGTGCCAGCAGTTTTCCGGGACAGGGGGACTACAATGAGCAGTTCTTC. Translated, it gives CASSFPGQGDYNEQFF.